Listed below are T cell receptor beta chains from one sample, sequenced in a study of T cell repertoires in cytomegalovirus infection. MiXCR, run by TCRdb on the reads, gives a single entry per CDR3 protein. This sample has some 390,000 distinct CDR3 sequences; around 18% occur once, and the top ten carry around 9.3%. The sequencing input was PBMCs. The receptors originated from a human donor in good health (CMV status not recorded). Some clones in this sample may be carry-over from other donors' samples. Both conserved end residues are part of each CDR3. D genes are given only for firm matches. Not all rows give a size; the values are once, few, many and, for expanded clones, a class.

size: many
V: TRBV7-2
J: TRBJ2-1
D: TRBD2
CDR3: CASSLVGYSGGAYEQFF
DNA: TGTGCCAGCAGCTTGGTGGGCTATAGCGGGGGGGCATATGAGCAGTTCTTC

size: many
V: TRBV7-2
J: TRBJ2-1
D: NA
CDR3: CASSPGLNEQFF
DNA: TGTGCCAGCAGCCCAGGGCTAAATGAGCAGTTCTTC

size: many
V: TRBV30
J: TRBJ2-1
D: NA
CDR3: CAWSVRQASYNEQFF
DNA: TGTGCCTGGAGTGTTCGACAGGCCTCCTACAATGAGCAGTTCTTC

size: NA
V: TRBV20-1
J: TRBJ2-3
D: NA
CDR3: CSARAPTDAGDTQYF
DNA: TGCAGTGCTAGGGCGCCAACGGACGCCGGAGATACGCAGTATTTT

size: NA
V: TRBV6-8
J: TRBJ1-5
D: NA
CDR3: CASRDGDQPQHF
DNA: TGTGCCAGCCGGGACGGTGATCAGCCCCAGCATTTT

size: many
V: TRBV12-3/TRBV12-4
J: TRBJ1-2
D: TRBD1
CDR3: CASRRGQIYGYTF
DNA: TGTGCCAGCAGAAGGGGGCAGATCTATGGCTACACCTTC

size: many
V: TRBV7-2
J: TRBJ2-3
D: NA
CDR3: CASSSLRDSGQITDTQYF
DNA: TGTGCCAGCAGCTCACTAAGGGACAGCGGGCAGATCACAGATACGCAGTATTTT

size: few
V: TRBV12-3/TRBV12-4
J: TRBJ1-6
D: NA
CDR3: CASSSLETYNSPLHF
DNA: TGTGCCAGCAGCTCCCTGGAGACTTATAATTCACCCCTCCACTTT

size: few
V: TRBV20-1
J: TRBJ2-1
D: TRBD2
CDR3: CSAPSGRQVGNEQFF
DNA: TGCAGTGCGCCGAGCGGGAGGCAGGTGGGGAATGAGCAGTTCTTC

size: many
V: TRBV7-2
J: TRBJ2-3
D: TRBD1
CDR3: CASSGDRWDTDTQYF
DNA: TGTGCCAGCAGCGGGGACAGGTGGGACACAGATACGCAGTATTTT

size: NA
V: TRBV29-1
J: TRBJ2-1
D: NA
CDR3: CSIDSSNEQFF
DNA: TGCAGCATAGACTCTAGCAATGAGCAGTTCTTC

size: NA
V: TRBV10-3
J: TRBJ1-2
D: NA
CDR3: CAISESRWVHTF
DNA: TGTGCCATCAGTGAGTCGCGGTGGGTCCACACCTTC

size: few
V: TRBV27
J: TRBJ2-1
D: TRBD2
CDR3: CASRLSRLAGENEQFF
DNA: TGTGCCAGCAGACTAAGTAGACTAGCGGGAGAAAATGAGCAGTTCTTC

size: many
V: TRBV7-6
J: TRBJ1-5
D: TRBD1
CDR3: CASSPEGGQGGQPQHF
DNA: TGTGCCAGCAGTCCAGAGGGGGGACAGGGGGGTCAGCCCCAGCATTTT

size: few
V: TRBV20-1
J: TRBJ2-7
D: TRBD1
CDR3: CSANPTGYNYEQYF
DNA: TGCAGTGCTAACCCGACAGGGTACAACTACGAGCAGTACTTC